This TCR beta chain was recovered during a study of long-term antiretroviral therapy in people with HIV. Study-wide results and caveats: Among HIV repertoires, CDR3 length ranges were narrower than those of controls.

At survey level, the immunoSEQ assay was run in its v3.0 version. The repertoire was sequenced with immunoSEQ multiplex PCR; TCRdb's copy has only in-frame clones and lacks some. Of about 44,000 clones in the sample, nearly 95% were seen once. Every specimen held between about 0.85-10 million cryopreserved PBMC. These were thawed and washed before DNA extraction. With respect to this clone: Its specificity is not known.

Trimming took 4 bases from V and 4 from J, leaving 17 bases between them. The germline V gene has CDR1 SGHDT and CDR2 YYEEEE. The length of the CDR3 is 15 residues. The source is a woman in her forties or fifties with HIV. The material sequenced was unsorted PBMCs, taken 3.7 years after starting antiretroviral therapy. The chain links TRBV5-6 to TRBJ1-2; tentative D call: TRBD1 (6 bases). CDR3 nucleotides: TGTGCCAGCAGCATCGACAGGCGCTCCTCCTATGGCTACACCTTC. This translates into CASSIDRRSSYGYTF.